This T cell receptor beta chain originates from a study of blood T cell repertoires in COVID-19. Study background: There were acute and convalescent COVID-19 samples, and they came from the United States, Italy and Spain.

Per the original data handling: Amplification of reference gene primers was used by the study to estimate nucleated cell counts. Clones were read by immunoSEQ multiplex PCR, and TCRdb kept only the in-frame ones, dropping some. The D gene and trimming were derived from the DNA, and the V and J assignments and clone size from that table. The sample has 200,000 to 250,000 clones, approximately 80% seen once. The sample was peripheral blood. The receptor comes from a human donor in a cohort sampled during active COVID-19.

CDR3 in DNA: TGTGCCAGCAGCCAGTTTTGGACTAGCGGGGGGAGTCTTCACAATGAGCAGTTCTTC. This encodes CASSQFWTSGGSLHNEQFF. The chain uses TRBV3-1 (or the pseudogene TRBV3-2) and TRBJ2-1, with 14 nucleotides matching TRBD2. Germline V gene lookup returns CDR1 LGHDT and CDR2 YNNKEL (reference sequence). The CDR3 loop spans 19 amino acids. J lost 5 bases, V lost 3 bases, and 12 bases had no gene match.